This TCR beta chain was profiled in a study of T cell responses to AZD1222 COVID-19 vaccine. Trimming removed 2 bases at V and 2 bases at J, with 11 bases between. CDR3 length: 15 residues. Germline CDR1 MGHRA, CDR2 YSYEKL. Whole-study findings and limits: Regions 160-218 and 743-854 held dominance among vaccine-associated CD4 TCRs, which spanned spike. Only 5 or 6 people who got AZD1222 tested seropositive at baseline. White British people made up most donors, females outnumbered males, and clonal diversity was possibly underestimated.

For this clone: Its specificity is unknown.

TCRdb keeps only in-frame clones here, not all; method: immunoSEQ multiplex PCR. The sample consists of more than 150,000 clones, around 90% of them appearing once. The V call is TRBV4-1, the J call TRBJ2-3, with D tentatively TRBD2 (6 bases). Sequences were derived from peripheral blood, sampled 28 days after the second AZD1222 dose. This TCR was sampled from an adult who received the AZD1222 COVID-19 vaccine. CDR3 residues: CASSQTSWDTDTQYF. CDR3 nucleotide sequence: TGCGCCAGCAGCCAAACTAGCTGGGACACAGATACGCAGTATTTT.